Following are 24 T cell receptor beta chains from one sample sequenced in a study of siplizumab effects on memory and regulatory T cells. This table comes from immunoSEQ multiplex PCR, and its TCRdb copy is limited to in-frame clones, with some not included. Of about 68,000 clones listed, 85% to 95% were seen once; the top ten hold about 5%. Sequencing used CD8+ T cells sorted from blood. The receptors come from a human donor in good health.

This chain uses TRBV5-5 with TRBJ1-1; possibly TRBD1 for D (5 bases). V shed 6 bases and J shed 5 bases, with 14 bases lying between them. Germline V gene data show CDR1 as SGHKS and CDR2 as YYEKEE (reference sequence). There are 13 residues in the CDR3. CDR3 sequence: CASNLGVETEAFF. The CDR3 nucleotides read TGTGCCAGCAACCTAGGGGTCGAGACTGAAGCTTTCTTT.

The V and J genes are TRBV21-1 and TRBJ1-3; no DNA check was done on the table's D call, TRBD1. TRBV21-1 is a pseudogene locus. There are 15 residues in the CDR3. The CDR3 reads CATTDPGLFRNTIYF. As DNA, the CDR3 is TGTGCCACCACAGATCCAGGGCTATTTCGAAACACCATATATTTT.

The V and J genes are TRBV21-1 and TRBJ1-4. TRBV21-1 represents a pseudogene. CDR3 size: 16 residues. The CDR3 sequence is CASSEPRGGANEKLFF. CDR3 sequence (DNA): TGTGCCAGCAGCGAACCCAGGGGCGGGGCTAATGAAAAACTGTTTTTT.

The chain carries TRBV5-6 and TRBJ1-1; D is ambiguous. Germline values: CDR1 SGHDT, CDR2 YYEEEE. This CDR3 is 14 amino acids long. V lost 2 bases to trimming and J lost 4 bases, with 12 bases between them. CDR3 protein: CASSLTGLGTEAFF. CDR3 DNA sequence: TGTGCCAGCAGCTTAACCGGGTTGGGCACTGAAGCTTTCTTT.

The rearrangement joins TRBV6-5 to TRBJ2-3; D remains ambiguous. This CDR3 contains 15 residues. CDR1 is MNHEY and CDR2 is SVGAGI in the germline V gene. V lost 0 bases and J lost 3, with 10 bases in between. In nucleotides, the CDR3 is TGTGCCAGCAGTTACTCGTCATTCGAAACAGATACGCAGTATTTT. This translates into CASSYSSFETDTQYF.

The chain combines TRBV27 with TRBJ2-7; D tentatively fits TRBD1 or TRBD2 (5 bases each). Per the germline V gene, CDR1 is MNHEY and CDR2 is SMNVEV (reference sequence). CDR3 length: 14 amino acids. Trimming shortened V by 5 bases and J by 5 bases, and 16 bases separated the two germline ends. CDR3 sequence (DNA): TGTGCCAGCAGTCCTCGGGGCGTGGTACACGAGCAGTACTTC. Translated, it gives CASSPRGVVHEQYF.

The sample holds one count of this clone. The gene calls are TRBV4-2 and TRBJ1-2; D is ambiguous. The ends were cut back, 0 bases at V and 4 bases at J, with 6 bases in the middle. This CDR3 is built from 13 residues. In germline, CDR1 is LGHNA, CDR2 YNFKEQ. Here the CDR3 DNA reads TGTGCCAGCAGCCAAGAGGGCGGCTATGGCTACACCTTC. Residues: CASSQEGGYGYTF.

This rearrangement joins TRBV11-2 to TRBJ2-2; 12 positions agree with TRBD2. J lost 3 bases, V lost 0 bases, and 2 bases had no gene match. There are 17 residues in the CDR3. Germline CDR1 is SGHAT and CDR2 is FQNNGV. CDR3 in amino acids: CASSLDTSGGYTGELFF. For the CDR3, the DNA is TGTGCCAGCAGCTTAGACACTAGCGGGGGGTACACCGGGGAGCTGTTTTTT.

The chain is built from TRBV14 and TRBJ2-5, with D possibly matching TRBD1 (6 bases). Germline V gene lookup returns CDR1 SGHDN and CDR2 FVKESK. This CDR3 comprises 17 residues. Trimming took 0 bases from V and 3 from J, leaving 17 bases between them. CDR3 sequence reads: CASSQEALGQVEETQYF. The CDR3 coding sequence is TGTGCCAGCAGCCAAGAAGCCTTGGGACAAGTAGAAGAGACCCAGTACTTC.

The J gene is TRBJ2-5, the V gene TRBV6-1, with unresolved D. Per the germline V gene, CDR1 is MNHNS and CDR2 is SASEGT. V lost 7 bases and J lost 0, with 15 bases in between. The CDR3 contains 15 residues. The CDR3 is CASKSWIGNQETQYF. The CDR3 DNA reads as TGTGCCAGCAAGAGTTGGATAGGGAACCAAGAGACCCAGTACTTC.

This rearrangement joins TRBV5-1 to TRBJ1-1; 11 bases are shared with TRBD1. Trimming removed 4 bases from V and 8 bases from J; junction bases left unmatched: 1. The germline V gene encodes CDR1 SGHRS and CDR2 YFSETQ. This CDR3 spans 12 amino acids. CDR3 residues: CASSRTGGEAFF. The CDR3 bases are TGCGCCAGCAGCCGGACAGGGGGCGAAGCTTTCTTT.

This chain connects TRBV28 to TRBJ2-1; unclear D gene. V dropped 5 bases and J dropped 5 bases, with 28 bases sitting between them. The V gene's germline CDR1 is MDHEN and CDR2 SYDVKM. CDR3 size: 19 residues. The CDR3 coding sequence is TGTGCCAGCAGTGATGCCAAGGGCGGCACCCCAACCCTAAACAATGAGCAGTTCTTC. Translated: CASSDAKGGTPTLNNEQFF.

The rearrangement links TRBV19 to TRBJ1-2, with D unclear. V gave up 3 bases and J gave up 6 bases, with 11 bases separating them. Germline V gives CDR1 LNHDA, CDR2 SQIVND (reference sequence). The CDR3 extends over 13 amino acids. In DNA, the CDR3 is TGTGCCAGTAGTATCGGTGCAGGTAATGGCTACACCTTC. Residues: CASSIGAGNGYTF. Drawing the rest from reference TRBV19 and TRBJ1-2, the complete variable domain is DGGITQSPKYLFRKEGQNVTLSCEQNLNHDAMYWYRQDPGQGLRLIYYSQIVNDFQKGDIAEGYSVSREKKESFPLTVTSAQKNPTAFYLCASSIGAGNGYTFGSGTRLTVV.

The rearrangement links TRBV13 to TRBJ1-1, with D possibly TRBD1 on 6 matching bases. CDR1 and CDR2 (germline): PRHDT, FYEKMQ (reference sequence). The CDR3 consists of 14 residues. V dropped 5 bases and J dropped 4 bases, with 14 bases sitting between them. The CDR3, as DNA: TGTGCCAGCAGCGGCCACAGGGACGCCACTGAAGCTTTCTTT. Amino acids: CASSGHRDATEAFF.

This clone was counted a single time. The rearrangement links TRBV7-6 to TRBJ2-2; weak D call: TRBD1 (6 bases). Trimming took 5 bases from V and 5 from J, leaving 15 bases between them. CDR3 length: 15 amino acids. Germline values: CDR1 SGHVS, CDR2 FNYEAQ. The CDR3 region is CASSGQWTATGELFF. CDR3 DNA: TGTGCCAGCAGCGGCCAATGGACAGCAACCGGGGAGCTGTTTTTT.

The chain couples TRBV28 to TRBJ1-2; no clear D. Germline CDR1 is MDHEN and CDR2 is SYDVKM. V lost 3 bases and J lost 1, with 12 bases in between. This CDR3 has 15 amino acids. The CDR3 loop reads CASSFYSARNYGYTF. In DNA form, the CDR3 reads TGTGCCAGCAGTTTCTACTCGGCCCGTAACTATGGCTACACCTTC.

The chain joins TRBV7-9 to TRBJ1-5; D remains ambiguous. V lost 5 bases and J 4 bases, leaving 9 bases between the germline ends. Germline CDR1 SEHNR, CDR2 FQNEAQ (reference sequence). CDR3 size: 13 residues. For the CDR3, the DNA is TGTGCCAGCAGCCTCCCCGGGAATCAGCCCCAGCATTTT. As protein: CASSLPGNQPQHF.

V usage is TRBV6-6 and J usage is TRBJ1-5; D is uncertain. Germline V CDR1 and CDR2: MNHNY, SVGAGI (reference sequence). The CDR3 runs to 12 residues. V was pared by 2 bases and J by 7 bases, with 6 bases between. CDR3 nucleotides: TGTGCCAGCAGTTACCTCAGGCAGCCCCAGCATTTT. Its protein product is CASSYLRQPQHF.

The chain uses TRBV6-5 and TRBJ2-7; 10 nucleotides line up with TRBD1. Germline V gene lookup returns CDR1 MNHEY and CDR2 SVGAGI. Trimming took 0 bases from V and 1 from J; bases not matched to a gene: 3. This CDR3 is built from 16 residues. DNA for the CDR3: TGTGCCAGCAGTTACTCTTTGGGACAGGGGTCCTACGAGCAGTACTTC. This gives the protein CASSYSLGQGSYEQYF.

The V call is TRBV7-2, the J call TRBJ2-6, with TRBD1 identical over 8 bases. Germline lookup yields CDR1 SGHTA and CDR2 FQGNSA. The CDR3 runs to 18 residues. The V segment lost 6 bases and the J segment 0 bases; nucleotides outside the gene matches: 10. The CDR3 sequence: CASRTSGTGLSGANVLTF. Written as DNA, the CDR3 is TGTGCCAGCAGAACATCCGGGACAGGACTCTCTGGGGCCAACGTCCTGACTTTC.

Only one count was recorded for this clone. The genes are TRBV4-1 and TRBJ2-7; 9 bases map to TRBD1. The CDR3 covers 19 residues. CDR1 MGHRA and CDR2 YSYEKL come from the germline V gene. The trim removed 1 base at V and 0 bases at J, leaving 13 bases unmatched. The CDR3 DNA reads as TGCGCCAGCAGCCAAGGTCGGACAGGGGTATCAGTTCACTCCTACGAGCAGTACTTC. Translated, it gives CASSQGRTGVSVHSYEQYF.

This sequence joins TRBV7-9 and TRBJ2-1, with a weak D call TRBD1 (6 bases). The CDR3 is made up of 11 amino acids. The germline V gene encodes CDR1 SEHNR and CDR2 FQNEAQ (reference sequence). The germline V and J ends were trimmed by 11 bases and 6 bases, with 11 bases remaining between them. Here the CDR3 DNA reads TGTGCCGGACGAGGGGGCAATGAGCAGTTCTTC. As protein: CAGRGGNEQFF.

This clone was seen more than once but under ten times. The gene calls are TRBV4-3 and TRBJ1-6; D is possibly TRBD1 (5 bases). CDR1 LGHNA and CDR2 YSLEER come from the germline V gene. CDR3 size: 15 residues. V lost 1 base and J lost 9, with 13 bases in between. The CDR3 here is CASSQATGNPSPLHF. The CDR3 coding sequence is TGCGCCAGCAGCCAAGCCACAGGCAACCCTTCACCCCTCCACTTT.

The chain recombines TRBV2 with TRBJ2-7; D may be TRBD2 (5 bases). CDR1 and CDR2 from the germline V gene are SNHLY and FYNNEI. This CDR3 has 17 residues. V lost 4 bases to trimming and J lost 0 bases, with 19 bases between them. The CDR3 loop is CASSVSTTGSSSYEQYF. The CDR3, as DNA: TGTGCCAGCAGTGTGTCGACCACGGGGTCCAGCTCCTACGAGCAGTACTTC. The full variable domain, completed using reference TRBV2 and TRBJ2-7, is EPEVTQTPSHQVTQMGQEVILRCVPISNHLYFYWYRQILGQKVEFLVSFYNNEISEKSEIFDDQFSVERPDGSNFTLKIRSTKLEDSAMYFCASSVSTTGSSSYEQYFGPGTRLTVT.